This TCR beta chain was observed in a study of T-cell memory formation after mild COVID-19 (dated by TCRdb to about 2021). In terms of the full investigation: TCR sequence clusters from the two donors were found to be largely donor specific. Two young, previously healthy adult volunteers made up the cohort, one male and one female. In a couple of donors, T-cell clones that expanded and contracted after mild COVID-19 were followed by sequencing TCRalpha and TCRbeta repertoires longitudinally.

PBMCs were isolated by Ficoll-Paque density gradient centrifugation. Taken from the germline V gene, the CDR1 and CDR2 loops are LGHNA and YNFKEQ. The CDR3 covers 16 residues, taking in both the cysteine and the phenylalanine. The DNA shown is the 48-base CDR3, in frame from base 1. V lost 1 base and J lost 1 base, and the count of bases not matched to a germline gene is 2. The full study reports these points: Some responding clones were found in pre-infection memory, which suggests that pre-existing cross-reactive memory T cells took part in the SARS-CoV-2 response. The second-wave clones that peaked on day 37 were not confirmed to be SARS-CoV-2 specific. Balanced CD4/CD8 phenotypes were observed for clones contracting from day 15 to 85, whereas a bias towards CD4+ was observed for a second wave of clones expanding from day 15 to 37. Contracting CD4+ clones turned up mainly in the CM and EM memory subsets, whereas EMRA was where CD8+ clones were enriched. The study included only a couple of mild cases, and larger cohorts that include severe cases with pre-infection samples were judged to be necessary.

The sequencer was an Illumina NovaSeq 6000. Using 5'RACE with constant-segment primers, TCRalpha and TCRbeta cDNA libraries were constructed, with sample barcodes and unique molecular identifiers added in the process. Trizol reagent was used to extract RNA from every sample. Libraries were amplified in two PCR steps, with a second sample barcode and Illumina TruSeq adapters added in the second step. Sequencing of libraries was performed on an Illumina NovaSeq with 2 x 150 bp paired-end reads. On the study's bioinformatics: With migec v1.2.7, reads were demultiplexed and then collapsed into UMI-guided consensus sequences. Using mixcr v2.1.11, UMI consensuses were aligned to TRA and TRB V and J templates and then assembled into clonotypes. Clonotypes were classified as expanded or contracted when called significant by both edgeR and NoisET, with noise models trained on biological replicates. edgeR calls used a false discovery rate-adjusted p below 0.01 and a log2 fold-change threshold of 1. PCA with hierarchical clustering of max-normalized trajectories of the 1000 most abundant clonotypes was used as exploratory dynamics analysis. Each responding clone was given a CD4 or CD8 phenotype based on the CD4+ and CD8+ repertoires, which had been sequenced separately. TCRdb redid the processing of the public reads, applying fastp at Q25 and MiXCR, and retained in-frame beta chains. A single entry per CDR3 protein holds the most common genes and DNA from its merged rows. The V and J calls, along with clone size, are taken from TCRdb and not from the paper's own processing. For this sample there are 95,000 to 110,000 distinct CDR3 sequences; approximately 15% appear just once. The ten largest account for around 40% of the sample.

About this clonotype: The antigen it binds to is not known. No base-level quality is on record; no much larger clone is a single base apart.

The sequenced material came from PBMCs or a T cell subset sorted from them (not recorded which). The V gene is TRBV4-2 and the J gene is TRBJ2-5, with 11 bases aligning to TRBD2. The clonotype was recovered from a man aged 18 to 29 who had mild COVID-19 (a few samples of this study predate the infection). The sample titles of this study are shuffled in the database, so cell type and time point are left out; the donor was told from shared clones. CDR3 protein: CASSQGLAGTQETQYF. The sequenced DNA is TGTGCCAGCAGCCAAGGACTAGCGGGAACCCAAGAGACCCAGTACTTC.